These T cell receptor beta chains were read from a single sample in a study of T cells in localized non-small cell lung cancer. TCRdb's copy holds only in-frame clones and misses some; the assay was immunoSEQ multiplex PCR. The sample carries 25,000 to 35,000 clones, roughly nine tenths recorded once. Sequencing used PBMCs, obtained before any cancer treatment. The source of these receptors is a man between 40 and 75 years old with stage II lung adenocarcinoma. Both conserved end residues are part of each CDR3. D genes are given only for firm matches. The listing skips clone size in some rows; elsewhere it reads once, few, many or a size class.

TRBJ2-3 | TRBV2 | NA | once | CASKSGLTDTQYF | TGTGCCAGCAAAAGCGGCCTCACAGATACGCAGTATTTT
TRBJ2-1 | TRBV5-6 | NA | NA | CASGHPEGPYNEQFF | TGTGCCAGCGGCCACCCAGAGGGGCCCTACAATGAGCAGTTCTTC
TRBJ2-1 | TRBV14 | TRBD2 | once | CASSQVGGSNEQFF | TGTGCCAGCAGCCAAGTGGGAGGGTCGAATGAGCAGTTCTTC
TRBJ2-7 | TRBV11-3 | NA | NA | CASSPLSLDSYEQYF | TGTGCCAGCAGCCCCCTTTCACTTGACTCCTACGAGCAGTACTTC
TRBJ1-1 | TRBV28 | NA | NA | CASSPQGLGGTEAFF | TGTGCCAGCAGTCCACAGGGTTTGGGTGGAACTGAAGCTTTCTTT
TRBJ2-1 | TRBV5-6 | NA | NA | CASSLSASYNEQFF | TGTGCCAGCAGCTTATCCGCTTCCTACAATGAGCAGTTCTTC
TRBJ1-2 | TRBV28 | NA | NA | CASSFFPKGYGYTF | TGTGCCAGCAGTTTCTTCCCGAAGGGCTATGGCTACACCTTC
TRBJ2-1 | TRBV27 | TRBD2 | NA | CASSLRTSGTYNEQFF | TGTGCCAGCAGTTTACGGACTAGCGGAACCTACAATGAGCAGTTCTTC
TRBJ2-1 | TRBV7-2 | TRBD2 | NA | CASSPSGRASYNEQFF | TGTGCCAGCAGCCCTAGCGGGAGGGCCTCCTACAATGAGCAGTTCTTC
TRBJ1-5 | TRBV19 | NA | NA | CASRTVSNQPQHF | TGTGCCAGCAGGACAGTGAGCAATCAGCCCCAGCATTTT
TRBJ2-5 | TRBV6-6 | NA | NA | CASSSAPRETQYF | TGTGCCAGTAGTAGCGCCCCGAGGGAGACCCAGTACTTC
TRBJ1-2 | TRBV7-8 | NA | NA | CASSPRQVHYGYTF | TGTGCCAGCAGCCCAAGACAGGTCCACTATGGCTACACCTTC
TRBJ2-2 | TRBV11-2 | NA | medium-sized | CASSLVLGGELFF | TGTGCCAGCAGCTTAGTTCTTGGCGGGGAGCTGTTTTTT
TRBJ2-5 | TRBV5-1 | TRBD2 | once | CASSLVGDVGTSGKETQYF | TGCGCCAGCAGCTTGGTAGGCGATGTGGGGACTAGCGGAAAAGAGACCCAGTACTTC
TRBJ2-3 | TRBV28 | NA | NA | CASNERTTDTQYF | TGTGCCAGCAACGAGCGGACCACAGATACGCAGTATTTT
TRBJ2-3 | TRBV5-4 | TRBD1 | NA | CASSLVGQGRDTQYF | TGTGCCAGCAGCTTGGTTGGACAGGGTCGAGATACGCAGTATTTT
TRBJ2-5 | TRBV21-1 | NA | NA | CASSKARREETQYF | TGTGCCAGCAGCAAAGCGCGGCGGGAAGAGACCCAGTACTTC
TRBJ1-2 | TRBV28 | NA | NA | CASSLGNYGYTF | TGTGCCAGCAGCCTTGGTAACTATGGCTACACCTTC
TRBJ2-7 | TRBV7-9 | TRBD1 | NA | CASSSGGQLGNEQYF | TGTGCCAGCAGCTCAGGGGGCCAGCTGGGGAACGAGCAGTACTTC
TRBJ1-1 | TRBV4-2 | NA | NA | CASSQVGSLGLNTEAFF | TGTGCCAGCAGCCAGGTTGGGTCCTTGGGTCTGAACACTGAAGCTTTCTTT
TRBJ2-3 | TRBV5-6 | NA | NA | CASRWTGTDTQYF | TGTGCCAGCAGATGGACAGGCACAGATACGCAGTATTTT
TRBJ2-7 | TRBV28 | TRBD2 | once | CASSAFGLAGTYEQYF | TGTGCCAGCAGCGCTTTCGGACTAGCGGGGACCTACGAGCAGTACTTC
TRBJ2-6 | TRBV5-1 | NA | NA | CASSLQIVNSGANVLTF | TGCGCCAGCAGCTTGCAGATCGTCAACTCTGGGGCCAACGTCCTGACTTTC
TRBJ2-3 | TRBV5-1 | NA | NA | CASSLYRGTDTQYF | TGCGCCAGCAGCTTATACAGGGGCACAGATACGCAGTATTTT
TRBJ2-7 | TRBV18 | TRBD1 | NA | CASSPVTGVSYEQYF | TGTGCCAGCTCACCCGTGACAGGGGTCTCCTACGAGCAGTACTTC
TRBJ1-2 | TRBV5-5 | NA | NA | CASSFQGKDYGYTF | TGTGCCAGCAGCTTCCAGGGGAAGGACTATGGCTACACCTTC
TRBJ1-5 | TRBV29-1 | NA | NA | CSVGFPQHF | TGCAGCGTTGGGTTCCCCCAGCATTTT
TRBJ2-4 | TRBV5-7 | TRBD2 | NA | CASSGTSGAPLAKNIQYF | TGTGCCAGCAGCGGGACTAGCGGTGCCCCGCTAGCCAAAAACATTCAGTACTTC
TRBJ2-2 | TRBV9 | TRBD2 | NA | CASSARLAGDTGELFF | TGTGCCAGCAGCGCTAGACTAGCGGGGGACACCGGGGAGCTGTTTTTT
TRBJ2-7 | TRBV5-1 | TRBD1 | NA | CASSGGQGAHEQYF | TGCGCCAGCAGCGGGGGACAGGGGGCACACGAGCAGTACTTC
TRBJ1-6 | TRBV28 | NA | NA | CASSSWTSGAGTPLHF | TGTGCCAGCAGTTCGTGGACGTCGGGGGCTGGGACACCCCTCCACTTT
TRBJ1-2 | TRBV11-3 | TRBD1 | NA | CASSFDRGGYTF | TGTGCCAGCAGCTTCGACAGGGGTGGCTACACCTTC
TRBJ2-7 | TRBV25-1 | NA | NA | CASSEGGHYEQYF | TGTGCCAGCAGTGAAGGGGGGCATTACGAGCAGTACTTC
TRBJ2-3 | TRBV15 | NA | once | CATSRDNGVNTQYF | TGTGCCACCAGCAGAGATAACGGGGTTAATACGCAGTATTTT
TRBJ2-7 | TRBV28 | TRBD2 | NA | CASSSGTSALFSYEQYF | TGTGCCAGCAGTTCCGGGACTAGCGCTTTGTTCTCCTACGAGCAGTACTTC
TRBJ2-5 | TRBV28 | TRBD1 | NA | CASSGQVLTQYF | TGTGCCAGCAGCGGACAGGTTCTGACCCAGTACTTC
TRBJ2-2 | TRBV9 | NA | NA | CASSVEQGNTGELFF | TGTGCCAGCAGCGTAGAACAGGGGAACACCGGGGAGCTGTTTTTT
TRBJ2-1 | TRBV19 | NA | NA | CASSIGPGGVVDEQFF | TGTGCCAGTAGTATAGGCCCCGGGGGAGTAGTCGATGAGCAGTTCTTC
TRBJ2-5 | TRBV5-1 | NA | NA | CASSLVGETQYF | TGCGCCAGCAGCTTGGTGGGGGAGACCCAGTACTTC
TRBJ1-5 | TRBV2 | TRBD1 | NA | CASSPGQAANQPQHF | TGTGCCAGCAGTCCGGGACAGGCCGCCAATCAGCCCCAGCATTTT
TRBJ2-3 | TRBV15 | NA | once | CATSRDGRGGDTQYF | TGTGCCACCAGCAGAGATGGCAGGGGTGGTGATACGCAGTATTTT
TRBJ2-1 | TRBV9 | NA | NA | CASSVTSYYNEQFF | TGTGCCAGCAGCGTAACTAGCTACTACAATGAGCAGTTCTTC
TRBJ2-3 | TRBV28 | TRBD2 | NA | CASSRPASGGDTQYF | TGTGCCAGCAGTCGGCCCGCTAGCGGCGGAGATACGCAGTATTTT
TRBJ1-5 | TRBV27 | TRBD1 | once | CASSSLRQGYQPQHF | TGTGCCAGCAGTTCCCTCCGACAGGGATATCAGCCCCAGCATTTT
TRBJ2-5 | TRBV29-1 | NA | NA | CSVEAARGRDETQYF | TGCAGCGTTGAAGCTGCCAGGGGAAGGGATGAGACCCAGTACTTC
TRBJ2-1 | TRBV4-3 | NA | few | CASSQGGRQHNEQFF | TGCGCCAGCAGCCAAGGAGGGAGACAACACAATGAGCAGTTCTTC
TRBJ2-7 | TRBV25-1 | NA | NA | CASAKGAEQYF | TGTGCCAGCGCCAAAGGGGCCGAGCAGTACTTC
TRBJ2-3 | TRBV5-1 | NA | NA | CASNDRRTDTQYF | TGCGCCAGCAATGACAGACGCACAGATACGCAGTATTTT
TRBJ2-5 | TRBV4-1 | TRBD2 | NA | CASSQPSGLEPQYF | TGCGCCAGCAGCCAGCCTAGCGGTTTGGAGCCCCAGTACTTC
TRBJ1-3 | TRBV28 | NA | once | CASGGNHGASGNTIYF | TGTGCCAGCGGCGGAAATCACGGAGCCTCTGGAAACACCATATATTTT
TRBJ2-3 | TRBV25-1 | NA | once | CASSDERAIGTDTQYF | TGTGCCAGCAGTGATGAGCGGGCCATTGGGACAGATACGCAGTATTTT
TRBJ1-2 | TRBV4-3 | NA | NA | CASSQDPAGSGYTF | TGCGCCAGCAGCCAAGATCCGGCAGGGAGCGGCTACACCTTC